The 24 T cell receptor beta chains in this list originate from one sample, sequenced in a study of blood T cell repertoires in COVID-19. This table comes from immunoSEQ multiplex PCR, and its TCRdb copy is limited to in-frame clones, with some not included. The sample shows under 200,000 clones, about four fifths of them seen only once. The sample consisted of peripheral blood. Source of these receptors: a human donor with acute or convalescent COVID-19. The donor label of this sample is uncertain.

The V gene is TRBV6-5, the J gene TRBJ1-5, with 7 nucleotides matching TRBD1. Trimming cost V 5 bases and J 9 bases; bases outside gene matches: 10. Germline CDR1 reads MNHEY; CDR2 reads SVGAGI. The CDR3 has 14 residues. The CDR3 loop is CASSPGQPSRPQHF. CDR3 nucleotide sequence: TGTGCCAGCAGTCCGGGACAGCCATCAAGGCCCCAGCATTTT.

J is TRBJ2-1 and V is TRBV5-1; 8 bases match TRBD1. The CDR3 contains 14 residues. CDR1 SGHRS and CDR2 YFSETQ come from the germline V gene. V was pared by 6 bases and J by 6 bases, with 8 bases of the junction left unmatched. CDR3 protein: CASTSGTGFNEQFF. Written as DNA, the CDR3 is TGCGCCAGCACCTCCGGGACAGGATTCAATGAGCAGTTCTTC.

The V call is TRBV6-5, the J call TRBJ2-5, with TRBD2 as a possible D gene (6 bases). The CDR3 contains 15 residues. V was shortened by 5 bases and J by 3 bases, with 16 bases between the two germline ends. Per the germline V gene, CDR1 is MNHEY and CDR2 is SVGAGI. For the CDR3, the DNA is TGTGCCAGCAGTCACGGACACGGGGGAGAAGAGACCCAGTACTTC. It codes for CASSHGHGGEETQYF.

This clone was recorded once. The CDR3 sequence: CASSQLTRGQASGYTF. The CDR3 coding sequence is TGTGCCAGCAGCCAGTTGACCAGGGGGCAAGCGAGTGGCTACACCTTC. This chain joins TRBV5-4 and TRBJ1-2; 8 nucleotides agree with TRBD1. Germline V CDR1 and CDR2: SGHNT, YYREEE (reference sequence). The CDR3 length is 16 residues. V was pared by 4 bases and J by 7 bases, with 15 bases of the junction left unmatched.

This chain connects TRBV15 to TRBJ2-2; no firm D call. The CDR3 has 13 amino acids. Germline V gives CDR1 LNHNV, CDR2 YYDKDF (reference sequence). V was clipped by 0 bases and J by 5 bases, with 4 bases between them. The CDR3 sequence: CATSRERTGELFF. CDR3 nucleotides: TGTGCCACCAGCAGAGAGAGGACCGGGGAGCTGTTTTTT.

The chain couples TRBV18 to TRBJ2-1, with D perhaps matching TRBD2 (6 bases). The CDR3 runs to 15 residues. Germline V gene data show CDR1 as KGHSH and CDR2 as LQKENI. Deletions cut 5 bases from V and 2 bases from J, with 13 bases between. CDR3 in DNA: TGTGCCAGCTCAGCGACGGGAGTGGCCTACAATGAGCAGTTCTTC. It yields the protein CASSATGVAYNEQFF.

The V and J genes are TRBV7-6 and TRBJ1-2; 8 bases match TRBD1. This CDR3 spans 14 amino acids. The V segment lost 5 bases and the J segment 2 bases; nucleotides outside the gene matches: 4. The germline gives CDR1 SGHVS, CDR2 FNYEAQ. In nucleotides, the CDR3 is TGTGCCAGCAGCGCTGCAGGGGGCAACTATGGCTACACCTTC. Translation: CASSAAGGNYGYTF.

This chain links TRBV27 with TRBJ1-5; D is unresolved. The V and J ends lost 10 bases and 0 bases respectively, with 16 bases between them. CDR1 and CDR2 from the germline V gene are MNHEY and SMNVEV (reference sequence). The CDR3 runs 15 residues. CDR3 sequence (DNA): TGTGCCACCAGACCGGGGATTATTAGCAATCAGCCCCAGCATTTT. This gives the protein CATRPGIISNQPQHF.

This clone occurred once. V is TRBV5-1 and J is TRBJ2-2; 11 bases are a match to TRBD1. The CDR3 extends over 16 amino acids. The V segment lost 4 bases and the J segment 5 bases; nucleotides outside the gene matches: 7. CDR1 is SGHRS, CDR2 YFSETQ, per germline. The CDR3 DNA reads TGCGCCAGCAGCCGGCGGGACAGGGGGGAGACCGGGGAGCTGTTTTTT. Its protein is CASSRRDRGETGELFF.

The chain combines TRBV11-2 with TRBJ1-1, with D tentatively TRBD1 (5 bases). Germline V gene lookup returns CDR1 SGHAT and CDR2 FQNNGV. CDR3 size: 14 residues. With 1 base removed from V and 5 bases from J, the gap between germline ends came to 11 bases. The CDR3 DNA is TGTGCCAGCAGCTTAGTTCAGGGAAGGACTGAAGCTTTCTTT. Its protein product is CASSLVQGRTEAFF.

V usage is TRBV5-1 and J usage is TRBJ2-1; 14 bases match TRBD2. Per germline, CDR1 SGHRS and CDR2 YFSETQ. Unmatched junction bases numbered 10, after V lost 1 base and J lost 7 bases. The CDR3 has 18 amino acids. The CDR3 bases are TGCGCCAGCAGCTTGCTATTTACCGGGACTAGCGGGAGTAATGAGCAGTTCTTC. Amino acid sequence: CASSLLFTGTSGSNEQFF.

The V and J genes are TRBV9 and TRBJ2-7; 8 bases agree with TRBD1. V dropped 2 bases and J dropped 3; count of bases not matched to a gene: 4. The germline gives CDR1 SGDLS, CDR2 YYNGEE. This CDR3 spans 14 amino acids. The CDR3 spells CASSVGQGYYEQYF. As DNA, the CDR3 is TGTGCCAGCAGCGTCGGACAGGGCTACTACGAGCAGTACTTC. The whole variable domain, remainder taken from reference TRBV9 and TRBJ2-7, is DSGVTQTPKHLITATGQRVTLRCSPRSGDLSVYWYQQSLDQGLQFLIQYYNGEERAKGNILERFSAQQFPDLHSELNLSSLELGDSALYFCASSVGQGYYEQYFGPGTRLTVT.

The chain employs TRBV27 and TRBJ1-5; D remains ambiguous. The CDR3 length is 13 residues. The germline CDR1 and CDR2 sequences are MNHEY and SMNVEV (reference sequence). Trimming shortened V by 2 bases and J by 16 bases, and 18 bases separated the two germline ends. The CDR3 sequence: CASSLNRLEPRHF. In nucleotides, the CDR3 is TGTGCCAGCAGTTTAAATAGGTTGGAGCCTCGACATTTT.

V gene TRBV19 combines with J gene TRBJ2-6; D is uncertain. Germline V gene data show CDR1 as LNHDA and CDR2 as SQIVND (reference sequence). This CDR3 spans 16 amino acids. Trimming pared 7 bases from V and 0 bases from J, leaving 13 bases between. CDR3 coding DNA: TGTGCCAGTACCCTAGGTAGATTCTCTGGGGCCAACGTCCTGACTTTC. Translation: CASTLGRFSGANVLTF.

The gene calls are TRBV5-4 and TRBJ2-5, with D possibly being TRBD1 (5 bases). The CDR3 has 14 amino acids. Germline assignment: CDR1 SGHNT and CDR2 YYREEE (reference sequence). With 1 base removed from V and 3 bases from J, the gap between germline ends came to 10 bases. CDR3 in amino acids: CASSLSTREETQYF. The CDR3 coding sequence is TGTGCCAGCAGCTTGAGTACCAGGGAAGAGACCCAGTACTTC.

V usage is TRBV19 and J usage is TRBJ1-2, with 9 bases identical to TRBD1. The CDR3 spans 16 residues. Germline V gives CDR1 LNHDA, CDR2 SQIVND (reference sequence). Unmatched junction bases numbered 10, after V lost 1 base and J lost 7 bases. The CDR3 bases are TGTGCCAGTAGTATAGTCCGAACCGGGACAGGGTCTGGCTACACCTTC. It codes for CASSIVRTGTGSGYTF.

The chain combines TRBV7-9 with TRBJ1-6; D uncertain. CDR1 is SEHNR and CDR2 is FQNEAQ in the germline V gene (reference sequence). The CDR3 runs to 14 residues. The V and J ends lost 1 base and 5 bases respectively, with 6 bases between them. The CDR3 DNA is TGTGCCAGCAGCTTAGATTATGATAATTCACCCCTCCACTTT. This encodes CASSLDYDNSPLHF.

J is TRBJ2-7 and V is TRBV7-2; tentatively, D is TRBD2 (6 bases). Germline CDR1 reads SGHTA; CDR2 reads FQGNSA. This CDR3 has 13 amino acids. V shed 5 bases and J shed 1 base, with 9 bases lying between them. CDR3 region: CASSPGTSYEQYF. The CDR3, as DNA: TGTGCCAGCAGCCCCGGGACTTCCTACGAGCAGTACTTC.

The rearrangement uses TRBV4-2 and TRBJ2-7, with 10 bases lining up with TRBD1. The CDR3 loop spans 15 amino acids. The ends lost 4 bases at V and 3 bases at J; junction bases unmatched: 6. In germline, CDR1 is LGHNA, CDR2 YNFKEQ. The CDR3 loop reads CASSRETGGIYEQYF. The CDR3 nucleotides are TGTGCCAGCAGCCGAGAGACAGGGGGCATCTACGAGCAGTACTTC.

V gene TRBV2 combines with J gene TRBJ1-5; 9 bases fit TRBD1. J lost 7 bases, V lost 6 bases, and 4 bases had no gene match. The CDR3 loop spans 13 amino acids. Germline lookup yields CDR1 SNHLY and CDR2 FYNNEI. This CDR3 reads CASRGQGEQPQHF. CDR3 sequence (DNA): TGTGCCAGCAGGGGACAGGGTGAGCAGCCCCAGCATTTT. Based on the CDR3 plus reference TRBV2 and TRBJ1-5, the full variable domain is EPEVTQTPSHQVTQMGQEVILRCVPISNHLYFYWYRQILGQKVEFLVSFYNNEISEKSEIFDDQFSVERPDGSNFTLKIRSTKLEDSAMYFCASRGQGEQPQHFGDGTRLSIL.

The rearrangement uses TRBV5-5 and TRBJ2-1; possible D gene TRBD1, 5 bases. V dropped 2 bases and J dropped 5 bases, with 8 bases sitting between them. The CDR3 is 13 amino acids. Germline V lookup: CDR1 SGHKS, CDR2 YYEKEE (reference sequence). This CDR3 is CASSFLGDNEQFF. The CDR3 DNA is TGTGCCAGCAGCTTTTTAGGGGACAATGAGCAGTTCTTC.

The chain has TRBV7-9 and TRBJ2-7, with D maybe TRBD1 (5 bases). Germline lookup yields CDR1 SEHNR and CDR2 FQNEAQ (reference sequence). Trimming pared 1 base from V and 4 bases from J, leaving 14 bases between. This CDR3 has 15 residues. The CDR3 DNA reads TGTGCCAGCAGCTTAGGGGGCAAAAGGGAATACGAGCAGTACTTC. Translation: CASSLGGKREYEQYF.

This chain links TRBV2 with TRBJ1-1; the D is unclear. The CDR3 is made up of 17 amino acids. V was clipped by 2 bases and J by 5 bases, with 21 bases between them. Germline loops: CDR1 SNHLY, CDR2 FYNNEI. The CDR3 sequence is CASSENRRQDFGTEAFF. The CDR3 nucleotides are TGTGCCAGCAGTGAAAACCGTAGGCAGGACTTTGGAACTGAAGCTTTCTTT.

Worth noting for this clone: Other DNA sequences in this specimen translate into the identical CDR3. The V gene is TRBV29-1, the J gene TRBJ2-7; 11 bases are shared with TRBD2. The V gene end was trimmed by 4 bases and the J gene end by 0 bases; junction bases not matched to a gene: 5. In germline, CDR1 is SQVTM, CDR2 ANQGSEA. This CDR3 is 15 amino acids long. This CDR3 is CSVGHLAGGSYEQYF. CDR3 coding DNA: TGCAGCGTTGGCCATCTAGCGGGAGGCTCCTACGAGCAGTACTTC.